The T cell receptor (beta chain) under discussion was sequenced for a study of cytomegalovirus exposure and HLA in healthy donors. For the study at large: Genotyping showed roughly 81% of approximately 430 donors falling in the Caucasian-associated ancestry cluster.

PCR amplification relied on 60 Vbeta primers (plus 13 Jbeta primers). Clones were sequenced by immunoSEQ multiplex PCR, and TCRdb holds only the in-frame ones, with some missing. The data show under 130,000 clones, around 75% seen once. Regarding this clone: The antigen remains unidentified.

Findings of the study overall: Within the data, a cluster of highly shared sequence variants was likely a sequencing artifact. In vitro checks showed that a few CMV-associated chains really do target CMV antigens.

This CDR3 spans 14 amino acids. The V end was cut by 4 bases, the J end by 2 bases, with 11 bases between. Germline CDR1 and CDR2: SGHTA and FQGTGA. This clonotype originated in a man aged 40-55 years in good health and CMV-seronegative. Material: PBMCs. The J gene is TRBJ1-1, the V gene TRBV7-3, with D perhaps matching TRBD1 (5 bases). CDR3 bases: TGTGCCAGCAGCTCTGGCGGGGGAAACACTGAAGCTTTCTTT. Amino acids: CASSSGGGNTEAFF.